The next 15 T cell receptor beta chains were all read from a single sample in a study of blood T cell repertoires in COVID-19. TCRdb keeps only in-frame clones here, not all; method: immunoSEQ multiplex PCR. The sample records 45,000 or so clones, about four fifths being singletons. The sample consisted of peripheral blood. These TCRs come from a human donor in a cohort sampled during active COVID-19.

The chain has TRBV3-1 (or the pseudogene TRBV3-2) and TRBJ2-5; 13 bases are shared with TRBD2. The CDR3 spans 16 residues. Germline loops: CDR1 LGHDT, CDR2 YNNKEL (reference sequence). V lost 5 bases to trimming and J lost 5 bases; unmatched junction nucleotides: 8. The CDR3 nucleotides are TGTGCCAGCAGCTTCCGGACTAGCGGGAGATCCGAGACCCAGTACTTC. Residues: CASSFRTSGRSETQYF.

The chain combines TRBV10-2 with TRBJ2-7; D is unclear. Trimming removed 8 bases from V and 5 bases from J, with 13 bases in between. CDR1 is WSHSY and CDR2 is SAAADI in the germline V gene. This CDR3 is 12 amino acids long. In DNA, the CDR3 is TGCGCCAGCCGCAGGATAGTCAACGAGCAGTACTTC. This gives the protein CASRRIVNEQYF.

This clone is a singleton in its sample. V usage is TRBV11-3 and J usage is TRBJ2-1, with 11 bases aligning to TRBD1. Germline assignment: CDR1 SGHNT and CDR2 YENEEA. CDR3 length: 20 residues. J lost 4 bases, V lost 1 base, and 15 bases had no gene match. The CDR3 reads CASSLAPGQGGASGYNEQFF. As DNA, the CDR3 is TGTGCCAGCAGCTTAGCGCCGGGACAGGGGGGGGCTAGCGGTTACAATGAGCAGTTCTTC.

The rearrangement uses TRBV5-1 and TRBJ1-1; 10 nucleotides line up with TRBD1. Germline trimming cut 2 bases from V and 1 base from J; bases unmatched to any gene: 2. The CDR3 contains 15 residues. Germline V gives CDR1 SGHRS, CDR2 YFSETQ. The CDR3 sequence is CASSFGTGENTEAFF. The CDR3 DNA is TGCGCCAGCAGCTTCGGGACAGGGGAGAACACTGAAGCTTTCTTT.

The rearrangement uses TRBV10-3 and TRBJ2-6, with D perhaps matching TRBD2 (5 bases). The germline gives CDR1 ENHRY, CDR2 SYGVKD. The CDR3 is 16 residues long. V lost 0 bases and J lost 2, with 8 bases in between. CDR3 coding DNA: TGTGCCATCAGTGAGTCGTCCGGGGCTGGGGCCAACGTCCTGACTTTC. As protein: CAISESSGAGANVLTF.

This chain joins TRBV9 and TRBJ2-2; D gene uncertain. The germline V gene has CDR1 SGDLS and CDR2 YYNGEE. The CDR3 is 14 amino acids. Between the trimmed V and J ends, which lost 5 bases and 3 bases, there was a span of 11 bases. The CDR3 DNA reads TGTGCCAGCAGGAGGTCCGACGACACCGGGGAGCTGTTTTTT. Residues: CASRRSDDTGELFF.

The chain uses TRBV21-1 and TRBJ2-7; TRBD1 reflects the table's D call only, with no check against the DNA. TRBV21-1 is deemed a pseudogene. This CDR3 has 16 amino acids. The CDR3 protein is CASSRRTGGFPNEQYF. The DNA of the CDR3 is TGTGCCAGCAGCAGAAGGACAGGGGGATTTCCCAACGAGCAGTACTTC.

The J gene is TRBJ2-3, the V gene TRBV10-3; D call uncertain. V was cut by 0 bases and J by 5 bases, with 6 bases left in between. The germline V gene has CDR1 ENHRY and CDR2 SYGVKD. CDR3 length: 13 residues. DNA of the CDR3: TGTGCCATCAGTGAGTCGAGAGGAGATACGCAGTATTTT. It encodes CAISESRGDTQYF.

This clone was recorded a few times. This same CDR3 is encoded by further DNA sequences in the sample. V and J are TRBV9 and TRBJ2-3, with D uncertain. This CDR3 has 12 amino acids. Germline assignment: CDR1 SGDLS and CDR2 YYNGEE. V lost 0 bases and J 4 bases, leaving 3 bases between the germline ends. The CDR3 protein is CASSVAADTQYF. The CDR3 DNA is TGTGCCAGCAGCGTAGCCGCAGATACGCAGTATTTT.

The V and J genes are TRBV28 and TRBJ2-7, with D possibly TRBD2 on 7 matching bases. The CDR3 is made up of 14 amino acids. Germline V gene sequence: CDR1 MDHEN, CDR2 SYDVKM. V shed 4 bases and J shed 0 bases, with 10 bases lying between them. The CDR3 region is CASSSGGSSYEQYF. The CDR3 DNA follows: TGTGCCAGCAGTTCGGGGGGCAGCTCCTACGAGCAGTACTTC.

In this sample, this clone turned up once. The chain links TRBV5-1 to TRBJ1-2; no firm D call. Trimming left V 0 bases short and J 3 bases short, with 12 bases between. The germline V gene encodes CDR1 SGHRS and CDR2 YFSETQ. There are 15 residues in the CDR3. The CDR3 DNA reads TGCGCCAGCAGCTTGGACGGGAGGGTACACTATGGCTACACCTTC. It yields the protein CASSLDGRVHYGYTF.

The gene calls are TRBV18 and TRBJ1-1; possible D gene TRBD1, 5 bases. This CDR3 has 12 amino acids. Germline V gives CDR1 KGHSH, CDR2 LQKENI. Trimming pared 5 bases from V and 10 bases from J, leaving 14 bases between. The DNA of the CDR3 is TGTGCCAGCTCAGGTCTAGGGGTACGAGCTTTCTTT. The encoded protein is CASSGLGVRAFF.

The V and J genes are TRBV7-9 and TRBJ2-7, with TRBD2 matching 9 bases. Germline V gives CDR1 SEHNR, CDR2 FQNEAQ (reference sequence). The V gene end was trimmed by 3 bases and the J gene end by 6 bases; junction bases not matched to a gene: 6. This CDR3 is 14 amino acids long. Written as DNA, the CDR3 is TGTGCCAGCAGCTTCCCGGGACTAGCTCGCGAGCAGTACTTC. It translates to CASSFPGLAREQYF.

The V call is TRBV5-1, the J call TRBJ1-3; no reliable D call. Per germline, CDR1 SGHRS and CDR2 YFSETQ. The CDR3 contains 13 residues. Trimming shortened V by 4 bases and J by 2 bases, and 7 bases separated the two germline ends. For the CDR3, the DNA is TGCGCCAGCAGCGAAGGAGCTGGAAACACCATATATTTT. Its translation is CASSEGAGNTIYF.

The chain links TRBV30 to TRBJ1-1; D not resolved. Trimming took 4 bases from V and 4 from J, leaving 13 bases between them. This CDR3 spans 13 amino acids. Germline-derived CDR1 and CDR2 are GTSNPN and SVGIG (reference sequence). The CDR3 region has the DNA TGTGCCTGGAAAGGACTGTCCCCCACTGAAGCTTTCTTT. Amino acids: CAWKGLSPTEAFF.